Below are 30 T cell receptor beta chains sequenced from a single sample in a study of early T cells in non-severe SARS-CoV-2 infection. TCRdb analysed the 5' RACE reads with MiXCR anew, one entry per CDR3 protein. Of tens of thousands of distinct CDR3 sequences listed, 14% were seen once; the top ten hold around 6.4%. Sequencing was carried out using whole blood. The source is an adult who was a healthcare worker with PCR-confirmed SARS-CoV-2 infection or an uninfected control (not recorded which).

This clonotype has a handful of counts. This chain links TRBV6-5 with TRBJ1-2, with 8 bases matching TRBD1. Germline CDR1 reads MNHEY; CDR2 reads SVGAGI. Trimming removed 10 bases from V and 6 bases from J; junction bases left unmatched: 4. This CDR3 has 11 residues. The CDR3 region has the DNA TGTGCCATCCAGGGGGCGAATGGCTACACCTTC. Translation gives CAIQGANGYTF.

This clonotype occurred many times. V usage is TRBV29-1 and J usage is TRBJ2-1, with 10 bases that match TRBD2. Per the germline V gene, CDR1 is SQVTM and CDR2 is ANQGSEA. This CDR3 comprises 16 residues. The V segment lost 1 base and the J segment 6 bases; nucleotides outside the gene matches: 9. The CDR3 nucleotides read TGCAGCGTTGAAGGAGTCAGCGGGGGGGCCGCCAATGAGCAGTTCTTC. Translated: CSVEGVSGGAANEQFF.

The chain combines TRBV7-9 with TRBJ1-5; D is unresolved. Deletions cut 5 bases from V and 6 bases from J, with 14 bases between. The CDR3 is made up of 14 amino acids. CDR1 SEHNR and CDR2 FQNEAQ come from the germline V gene (reference sequence). In nucleotides, the CDR3 is TGTGCCAGCAGCCCGGCCGGGGTCTCTCAGCCCCAGCATTTT. Encoded protein: CASSPAGVSQPQHF.

The chain couples TRBV7-2 to TRBJ2-1; TRBD2 matches at 12 bases. Per the germline V gene, CDR1 is SGHTA and CDR2 is FQGNSA. V shed 1 base, J shed 7 bases, and the junction held 5 bases outside the gene matches. This CDR3 contains 16 residues. CDR3 nucleotides: TGTGCCAGCAGCTTAGGAAGGACTAGCGGGGCTAATGAGCAGTTCTTC. This translates into CASSLGRTSGANEQFF. The variable domain in full, with the rest retrieved from reference TRBV7-2 and TRBJ2-1, is GAGVSQSPSNKVTEKGKDVELRCDPISGHTALYWYRQSLGQGLEFLIYFQGNSAPDKSGLPSDRFSAERTGGSVSTLTIQRTQQEDSAVYLCASSLGRTSGANEQFFGPGTRLTVL.

The sample holds a few counts of this clonotype. One end of the junction varies from germline; a read error may be responsible. This sequence joins TRBV7-7 and TRBJ2-2; D is possibly TRBD2 (5 bases). The CDR3 is made up of 13 amino acids. Per germline, CDR1 SSHAT and CDR2 FNYEAQ (reference sequence). The CDR3 sequence is CASSLARSGELFF. The CDR3 DNA is TGTGCTAGCAGCTTAGCGCGTTCCGGGGAGCTGTTTTTT.

This clonotype was detected only a few times. The chain uses TRBV6-5 and TRBJ1-4; D is uncertain. Germline V gene data show CDR1 as MNHEY and CDR2 as SVGAGI. The CDR3 has 18 amino acids. V shed 6 bases and J shed 0 bases, with 20 bases lying between them. The CDR3 loop is CASSRIHGDYATNEKLFF. The CDR3 DNA sequence: TGTGCCAGCAGCCGAATCCACGGAGACTACGCAACTAATGAAAAACTGTTTTTT.

This clonotype has at least ten counts. The gene calls are TRBV5-1 and TRBJ2-5; D is perhaps TRBD1 or TRBD2 (5 bases each). This CDR3 spans 14 amino acids. CDR1 SGHRS and CDR2 YFSETQ come from the germline V gene. V gave up 4 bases and J gave up 2 bases, with 12 bases separating them. CDR3 loop: CASSPGTVQETQYF. DNA for the CDR3: TGCGCCAGCAGCCCGGGGACGGTACAAGAGACCCAGTACTTC.

The V call is TRBV11-2, the J call TRBJ2-3; 9 bases match TRBD1. CDR1 is SGHAT, CDR2 FQNNGV, per germline. This CDR3 region has 15 residues. The ends lost 8 bases at V and 4 bases at J; junction bases unmatched: 10. The CDR3 sequence is CASGTPGTGPDTQYF. The DNA for the CDR3 is TGTGCCAGCGGGACCCCCGGGACAGGGCCAGATACGCAGTATTTT. Drawing the rest from reference TRBV11-2 and TRBJ2-3, the complete variable domain is EAGVAQSPRYKIIEKRQSVAFWCNPISGHATLYWYQQILGQGPKLLIQFQNNGVVDDSQLPKDRFSAERLKGVDSTLKIQPAKLEDSAVYLCASGTPGTGPDTQYFGPGTRLTVL.

This clonotype was counted a few times. The rearrangement joins TRBV7-9 to TRBJ2-7; TRBD1 or TRBD2 may be the D gene (6 bases each). The germline V gene encodes CDR1 SEHNR and CDR2 FQNEAQ (reference sequence). The CDR3 is made up of 14 amino acids. The V end lost 5 bases, the J end lost 1 base, and 12 bases lay between the germline ends. CDR3 sequence reads: CASSVQGGSYEQYF. The CDR3 DNA reads TGTGCCAGCAGCGTACAGGGAGGATCCTACGAGCAGTACTTC.

The J gene is TRBJ2-5, the V gene TRBV3-1; TRBD2 aligns across 9 bases. Germline values: CDR1 LGHDT, CDR2 YNNKEL (reference sequence). V dropped 5 bases and J dropped 5; count of bases not matched to a gene: 6. CDR3 length equals 14 residues. CDR3 nucleotide sequence: TGTGCCAGCAGCTTGACTAGCGGAGGCGAGACCCAGTACTTC. Its translation: CASSLTSGGETQYF.

The chain is built from TRBV28 and TRBJ1-5, with D maybe TRBD1 (5 bases). The CDR3 consists of 14 residues. Per germline, CDR1 MDHEN and CDR2 SYDVKM. With 4 bases removed from V and 7 bases from J, the gap between germline ends came to 14 bases. CDR3 in amino acids: CASSSLPGGQPQHF. CDR3 DNA: TGTGCCAGCAGTTCCCTCCCGGGGGGGCAGCCCCAGCATTTT.

Worth noting for this clonotype: Relative to the germline gene, one junction end is altered; a read error may explain this. The chain joins TRBV18 to TRBJ1-1; perhaps TRBD1 as D (6 bases). Germline V gene lookup returns CDR1 KGHSH and CDR2 LQKENI. The CDR3 spans 14 residues. Here the CDR3 reads CASSPGTLNNEAFF. CDR3 coding DNA: TGTGCCAGCTCACCAGGGACACTGAACAATGAAGCTTTCTTT.

There are a few counts of this clonotype. This chain joins TRBV7-2 and TRBJ1-5; 7 bases map to TRBD1. V shed 5 bases, J shed 7 bases, and the junction held 8 bases outside the gene matches. The CDR3 runs to 14 residues. Germline assignment: CDR1 SGHTA and CDR2 FQGNSA. CDR3 amino acids: CASSAADRSQPQHF. The CDR3 nucleotides are TGTGCCAGCAGCGCCGCGGACAGGTCCCAGCCCCAGCATTTT.

In its sample, this clonotype was seen many times. The CDR3 region has the DNA TGTGCCAGCAGCCCGCAGGGGTGGACTGAAGCTTTCTTT. Translating it yields CASSPQGWTEAFF. The chain combines TRBV7-2 with TRBJ1-1, with TRBD1 as a possible D gene (6 bases). Germline loops: CDR1 SGHTA, CDR2 FQGNSA. The V end lost 5 bases, the J end lost 5 bases, and 12 bases lay between the germline ends. This CDR3 is built from 13 residues.

The chain has TRBV9 and TRBJ1-1; no reliable D call. Germline assignment: CDR1 SGDLS and CDR2 YYNGEE. V dropped 2 bases and J dropped 1 base, with 15 bases sitting between them. The CDR3 length is 16 residues. The CDR3 loop is CASSVDGRSGNTEAFF. The CDR3 region has the DNA TGTGCCAGCAGCGTTGATGGAAGGTCCGGGAACACTGAAGCTTTCTTT.

This chain uses TRBV29-1 with TRBJ1-1, with D unclear. CDR1 and CDR2 from the germline V gene are SQVTM and ANQGSEA. V lost 1 base to trimming and J lost 1 base, with 7 bases between them. The CDR3 loop spans 13 amino acids. The CDR3 nucleotides are TGCAGCGTTGAAGGGGCCCCGAACACTGAAGCTTTCTTT. Translation gives CSVEGAPNTEAFF. Looking up the rest from reference TRBV29-1 and TRBJ1-1 gives the full variable domain: SAVISQKPSRDICQRGTSLTIQCQVDSQVTMMFWYRQQPGQSLTLIATANQGSEATYESGFVIDKFPISRPNLTFSTLTVSNMSPEDSSIYLCSVEGAPNTEAFFGQGTRLTVV.

The V and J genes are TRBV15 and TRBJ2-5; 10 nucleotides align to TRBD2. CDR3 length: 13 residues. The germline gives CDR1 LNHNV, CDR2 YYDKDF (reference sequence). V was clipped by 8 bases and J by 3 bases; unmatched bases: 3. The CDR3 DNA reads as TGTGCCACCCAGCGGGGGGGCGAAGAGACCCAGTACTTC. Its protein product is CATQRGGEETQYF.

There are many counts of this clonotype. J is TRBJ2-2 and V is TRBV12-5; no firm D call. V dropped 9 bases and J dropped 1 base, with 9 bases sitting between them. This CDR3 spans 13 amino acids. From germline, CDR1 is LGHNT and CDR2 FRNRAP. This CDR3 is CARFGRNTGELFF. CDR3 DNA sequence: TGTGCTAGGTTTGGACGGAACACCGGGGAGCTGTTTTTT.

J is TRBJ1-2 and V is TRBV21-1. TRBV21-1 is designated a pseudogene. This CDR3 has 16 residues. The CDR3: CASSKSGGPLPYGYTF. CDR3 bases: TGTGCCAGCAGCAAATCTGGAGGGCCCCTGCCCTATGGCTACACCTTC.

Ten or more counts support this clonotype. V usage is TRBV20-1 and J usage is TRBJ1-1; unclear D gene. The ends were cut back, 0 bases at V and 2 bases at J, with 1 base in the middle. The CDR3 runs 11 residues. Looked up from germline, CDR1 is DFQATT and CDR2 is SNEGSKA (reference sequence). In DNA form, the CDR3 reads TGCAGTGCTAGAGAAAACACTGAAGCTTTCTTT. The encoded protein is CSARENTEAFF.

This clonotype was recorded a few times. The J gene is TRBJ2-3, the V gene TRBV7-6; D is possibly TRBD1 or TRBD2 (5 bases each). Germline V lookup: CDR1 SGHVS, CDR2 FNYEAQ. V lost 7 bases and J 2 bases, leaving 19 bases between the germline ends. The CDR3 is made up of 16 amino acids. The CDR3 DNA follows: TGTGCCAGCATCCCAGAGGGGCGACACACCACAGATACGCAGTATTTT. It translates to CASIPEGRHTTDTQYF.

This clonotype was recorded a few times. The chain recombines TRBV2 with TRBJ1-2; D may be TRBD1 (6 bases). CDR1 is SNHLY and CDR2 is FYNNEI in the germline V gene. The CDR3 covers 15 residues. V lost 6 bases to trimming and J lost 2 bases, with 16 bases between them. The CDR3 spells CASSPGPGANYGYTF. The CDR3 DNA reads TGTGCCAGCAGCCCCGGGCCAGGGGCAAACTATGGCTACACCTTC.

This clonotype was seen a handful of times. The chain carries TRBV20-1 and TRBJ2-3; D remains unclear. The V and J ends lost 1 base and 4 bases respectively, with 15 bases between them. This CDR3 comprises 15 residues. From germline, CDR1 is DFQATT and CDR2 SNEGSKA (reference sequence). The CDR3 nucleotides read TGCAGTGCTAGAGGGTTCTGGGGAAAGGCAGATACGCAGTATTTT. Translating it yields CSARGFWGKADTQYF.

This clonotype was counted a few times. The J gene is TRBJ2-7, the V gene TRBV20-1; D gene ambiguous. This CDR3 is built from 13 residues. The V gene lost 1 base and the J gene lost 3 bases, with 10 bases spanning the gap. Germline values: CDR1 DFQATT, CDR2 SNEGSKA (reference sequence). Here the CDR3 reads CSARGPAGYEQYF. For the CDR3, the DNA is TGCAGTGCTAGAGGACCTGCCGGCTACGAGCAGTACTTC.

The genes are TRBV5-4 and TRBJ1-1; unclear D gene. The CDR3 length is 17 residues. V was shortened by 4 bases and J by 4 bases, with 23 bases between the two germline ends. Germline CDR1 SGHNT, CDR2 YYREEE (reference sequence). As DNA, the CDR3 is TGTGCCAGCAGCCCCGGGATATCCTTGGCGGTTGGCACTGAAGCTTTCTTT. Amino acid sequence: CASSPGISLAVGTEAFF.

This chain links TRBV18 with TRBJ2-3; 9 nucleotides agree with TRBD2. CDR1 is KGHSH, CDR2 LQKENI, per germline. V dropped 2 bases and J dropped 1; count of bases not matched to a gene: 4. The CDR3 is made up of 16 amino acids. The DNA of the CDR3 is TGTGCCAGCTCACCATGGCCTAGCGGGGGCACAGATACGCAGTATTTT. Protein product: CASSPWPSGGTDTQYF. Looking up the rest from reference TRBV18 and TRBJ2-3 gives the full variable domain: NAGVMQNPRHLVRRRGQEARLRCSPMKGHSHVYWYRQLPEEGLKFMVYLQKENIIDESGMPKERFSAEFPKEGPSILRIQQVVRGDSAAYFCASSPWPSGGTDTQYFGPGTRLTVL.

The genes are TRBV25-1 and TRBJ2-3; TRBD2 agrees at 9 bases. V gave up 1 base and J gave up 2 bases; unmatched junction bases: 4. CDR1 is MGHDK and CDR2 is SYGVNS in the germline V gene. This CDR3 contains 16 residues. CDR3 protein: CASSEFERGATDTQYF. For the CDR3, the DNA is TGTGCCAGCAGTGAATTTGAGCGGGGGGCCACAGATACGCAGTATTTT.

V is TRBV5-1 and J is TRBJ1-6, with D maybe TRBD1 (5 bases). CDR1 SGHRS and CDR2 YFSETQ come from the germline V gene. The CDR3 spans 14 residues. V lost 6 bases to trimming and J lost 8 bases, with 15 bases between them. CDR3: CASTEGRGDSPLHF. The CDR3 DNA is TGCGCCAGCACCGAGGGGAGGGGAGATTCACCCCTCCACTTT. The full variable domain, rest sourced from reference TRBV5-1 and TRBJ1-6, is KAGVTQTPRYLIKTRGQQVTLSCSPISGHRSVSWYQQTPGQGLQFLFEYFSETQRNKGNFPGRFSGRQFSNSRSEMNVSTLELGDSALYLCASTEGRGDSPLHFGNGTRLTVT.

This clonotype was observed a handful of times. This chain's CDR3 is CASSPEGARSVYGYTF. The CDR3 bases are TGTGCCAGCAGCCCAGAGGGGGCACGTAGCGTCTATGGCTACACCTTC. This chain links TRBV7-2 with TRBJ1-2; 7 bases are shared with TRBD1. CDR3 length: 16 residues. Germline V gene sequence: CDR1 SGHTA, CDR2 FQGNSA. V shed 5 bases, J shed 4 bases, and the junction held 13 bases outside the gene matches.

This clonotype has just a few counts. The rearrangement uses TRBV21-1 and TRBJ2-3. TRBV21-1 is assigned pseudogene status. CDR3 size: 13 residues. CDR3 region: CASSKVAGPIQYF. In nucleotides, the CDR3 is TGTGCCAGCAGCAAAGTTGCAGGACCCATCCAGTATTTT.